The present T cell receptor (beta chain) was sequenced within a study of CD4 T cells in relation to SARS-CoV-2 and coronaviruses. Study context: After roughly 11 days of antigen culture, PBMC TCR beta CDR3s were sequenced. Study-wide results and limits: This crossreactivity analysis covered spike protein alone, no other viral proteins.

This clone was recorded once. Its antigen is not known. TCRdb keeps only in-frame clones here, not all; method: immunoSEQ multiplex PCR. The table has 20,000 to 30,000 clones, about 76% seen once. Before the COVID-19 pandemic, during about 2010-2018, CD4+ T cells were taken from unexposed donors. The cells were cultured for around ten days before CD4+ T cells were isolated. As cell numbers allowed, unexposed-donor CD4+ T cells faced SARS-CoV-2 S/N and four cold-coronavirus spikes. Half the medium was replaced with IL-2 medium on days 3 and 7. The receptor comes from a human donor in good health. Source material: CD4+ T cells from PBMCs, cultured in vitro.

This CDR3 reads CASSGPPYVNEQFF. In DNA form, the CDR3 reads TGTGCCAGTAGTGGGCCCCCTTACGTGAATGAGCAGTTCTTC. The V gene is TRBV19, the J gene TRBJ2-1, with unresolved D. This CDR3 has 14 amino acids. Germline CDR1 LNHDA, CDR2 SQIVND (reference sequence). V was trimmed by 5 bases and J by 7 bases, leaving 15 bases between them.